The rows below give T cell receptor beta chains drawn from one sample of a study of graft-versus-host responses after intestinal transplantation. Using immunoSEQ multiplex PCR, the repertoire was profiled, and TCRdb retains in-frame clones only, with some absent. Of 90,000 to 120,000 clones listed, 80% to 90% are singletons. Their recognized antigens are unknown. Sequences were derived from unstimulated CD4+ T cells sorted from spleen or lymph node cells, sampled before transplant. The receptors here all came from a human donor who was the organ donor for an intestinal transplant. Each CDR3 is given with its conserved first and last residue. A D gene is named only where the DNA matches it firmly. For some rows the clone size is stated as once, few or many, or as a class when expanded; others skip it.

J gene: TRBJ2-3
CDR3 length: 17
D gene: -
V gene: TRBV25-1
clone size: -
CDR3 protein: CASSELVGGEAADTQYF
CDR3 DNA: TGTGCCAGCAGTGAATTAGTCGGAGGGGAAGCGGCAGATACGCAGTATTTT

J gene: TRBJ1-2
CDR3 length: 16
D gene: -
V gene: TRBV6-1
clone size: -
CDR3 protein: CASSERGLRHNYGYTF
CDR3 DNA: TGTGCCAGCAGTGAAAGGGGCTTGAGGCATAACTATGGCTACACCTTC

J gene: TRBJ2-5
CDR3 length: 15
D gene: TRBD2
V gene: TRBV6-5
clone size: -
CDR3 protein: CASILRASGIQTQYF
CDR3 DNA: TGTGCCAGCATCCTAAGGGCTAGCGGAATTCAGACCCAGTACTTC

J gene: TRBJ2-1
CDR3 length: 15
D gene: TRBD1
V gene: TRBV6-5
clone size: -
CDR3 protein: CASREPGQGADEQFF
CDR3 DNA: TGTGCCAGCAGAGAACCGGGACAGGGGGCCGATGAGCAGTTCTTC

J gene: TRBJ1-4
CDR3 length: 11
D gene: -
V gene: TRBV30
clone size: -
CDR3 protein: CAWGVSGKLFF
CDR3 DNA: TGTGCCTGGGGAGTTAGCGGAAAACTGTTTTTT

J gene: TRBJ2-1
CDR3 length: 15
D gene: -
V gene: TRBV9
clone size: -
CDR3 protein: CASCQGTRVGDEQFF
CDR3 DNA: TGTGCCAGTTGTCAGGGGACAAGAGTTGGAGATGAGCAGTTCTTC

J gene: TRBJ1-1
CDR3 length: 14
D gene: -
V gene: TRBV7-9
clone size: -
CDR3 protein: CASGNTGPNTEAFF
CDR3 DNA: TGTGCCAGCGGAAACACAGGGCCCAACACTGAAGCTTTCTTT

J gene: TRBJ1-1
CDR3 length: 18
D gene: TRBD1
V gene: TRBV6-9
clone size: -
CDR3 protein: CAGPEVGTASFMNTEAFF
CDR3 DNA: TGTGCCGGTCCGGAAGTCGGGACAGCATCGTTCATGAACACTGAAGCTTTCTTT

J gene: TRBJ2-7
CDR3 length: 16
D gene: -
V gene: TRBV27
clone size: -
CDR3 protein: CASSYYGAQGAYEQYF
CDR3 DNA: TGTGCCAGCAGTTATTACGGCGCACAGGGAGCCTACGAGCAGTACTTC

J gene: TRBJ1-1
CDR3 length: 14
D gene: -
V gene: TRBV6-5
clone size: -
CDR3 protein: CASSYSIFGTEAFF
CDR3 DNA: TGTGCCAGCAGTTACTCGATTTTTGGCACTGAAGCTTTCTTT

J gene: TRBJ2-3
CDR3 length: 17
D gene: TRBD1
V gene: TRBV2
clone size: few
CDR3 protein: CASREGRGRASTDTQYF
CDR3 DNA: TGTGCCAGCAGGGAAGGCAGGGGGCGGGCGAGCACAGATACGCAGTATTTT

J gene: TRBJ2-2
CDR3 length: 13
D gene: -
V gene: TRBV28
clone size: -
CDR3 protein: CASSGTNTGELFF
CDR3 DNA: TGTGCCAGCTCAGGGACGAACACCGGGGAGCTGTTTTTT

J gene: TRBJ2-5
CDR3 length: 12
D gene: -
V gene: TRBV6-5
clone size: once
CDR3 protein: CASSYSAGTQYF
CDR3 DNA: TGTGCCAGCAGTTACTCAGCCGGGACCCAGTACTTC

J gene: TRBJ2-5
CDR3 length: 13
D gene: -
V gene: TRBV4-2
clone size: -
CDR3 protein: CASSQERRETQYF
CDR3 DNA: TGTGCCAGCAGCCAAGAGCGGCGAGAGACCCAGTACTTC

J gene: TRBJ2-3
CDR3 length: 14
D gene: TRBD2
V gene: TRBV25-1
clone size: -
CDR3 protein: CASSPGGGTDTQYF
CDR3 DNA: TGTGCCAGCAGCCCGGGGGGTGGCACAGATACGCAGTATTTT

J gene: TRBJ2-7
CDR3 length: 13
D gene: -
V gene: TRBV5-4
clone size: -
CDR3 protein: CASSLGLDNEQYF
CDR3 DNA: TGTGCCAGCAGCTTGGGCCTAGATAACGAGCAGTACTTC

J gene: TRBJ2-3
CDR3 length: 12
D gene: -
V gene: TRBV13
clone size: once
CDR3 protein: CASSPYRGTQYF
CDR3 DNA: TGTGCCAGCAGCCCCTATCGGGGTACGCAGTATTTT

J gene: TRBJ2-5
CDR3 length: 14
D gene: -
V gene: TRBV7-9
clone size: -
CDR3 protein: CASSPAGRQETQYF
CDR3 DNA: TGTGCCAGCAGCCCTGCAGGGCGCCAAGAGACCCAGTACTTC

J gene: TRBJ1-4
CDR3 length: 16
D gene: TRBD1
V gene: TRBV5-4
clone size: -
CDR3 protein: CASSTGAGATNEKLFF
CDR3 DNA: TGTGCCAGCAGCACAGGGGCGGGGGCAACTAATGAAAAACTGTTTTTT

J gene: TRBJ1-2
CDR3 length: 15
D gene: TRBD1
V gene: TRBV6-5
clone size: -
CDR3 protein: CASSYAGQGGYGYTF
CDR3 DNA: TGTGCCAGCAGTTACGCCGGACAGGGAGGGTATGGCTACACCTTC

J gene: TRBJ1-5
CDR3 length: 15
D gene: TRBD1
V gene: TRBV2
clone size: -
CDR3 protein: CASSVEGAGNQPQHF
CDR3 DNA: TGTGCCAGCAGTGTCGAGGGGGCTGGCAATCAGCCCCAGCATTTT

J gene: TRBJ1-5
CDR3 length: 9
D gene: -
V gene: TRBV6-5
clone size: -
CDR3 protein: CANWRFGHF
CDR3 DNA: TGTGCCAACTGGCGATTTGGGCATTTT

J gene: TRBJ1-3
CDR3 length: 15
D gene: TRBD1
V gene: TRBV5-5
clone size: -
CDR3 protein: CASTLDRDDGNTIYF
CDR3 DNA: TGTGCCAGCACCCTGGACAGGGACGATGGAAACACCATATATTTT

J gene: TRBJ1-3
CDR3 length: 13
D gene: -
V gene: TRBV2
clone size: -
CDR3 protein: CASSPGRGNTIYF
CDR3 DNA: TGTGCCAGCAGCCCGGGACGGGGGAACACCATATATTTT

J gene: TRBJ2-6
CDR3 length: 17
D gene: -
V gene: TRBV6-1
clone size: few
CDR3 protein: CASSGSGTASGANVLTF
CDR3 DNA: TGTGCCAGCAGTGGATCAGGGACCGCCTCTGGGGCCAACGTCCTGACTTTC

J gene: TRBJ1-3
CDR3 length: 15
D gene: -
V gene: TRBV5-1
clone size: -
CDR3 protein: CASSSGGGSGNTIYF
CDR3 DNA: TGCGCCAGCAGCTCAGGCGGGGGCTCTGGAAACACCATATATTTT

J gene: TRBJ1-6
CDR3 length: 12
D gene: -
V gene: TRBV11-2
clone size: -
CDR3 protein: CASRSGNSPLHF
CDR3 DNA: TGTGCCAGCAGGTCAGGGAATTCACCCCTCCACTTT

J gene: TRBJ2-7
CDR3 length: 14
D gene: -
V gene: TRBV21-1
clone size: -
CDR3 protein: CASSLRDGAYEQYF
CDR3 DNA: TGTGCCAGCAGCCTCCGGGACGGAGCTTACGAGCAGTACTTC

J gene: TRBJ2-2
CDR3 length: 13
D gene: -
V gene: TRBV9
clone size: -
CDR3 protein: CASSPQGTGELFF
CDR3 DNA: TGTGCCAGCAGCCCACAGGGTACCGGGGAGCTGTTTTTT

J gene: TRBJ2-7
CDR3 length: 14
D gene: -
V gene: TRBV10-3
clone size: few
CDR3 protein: CAISTGLSSYEQYF
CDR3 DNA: TGTGCCATCAGTACGGGACTGAGCTCCTACGAGCAGTACTTC

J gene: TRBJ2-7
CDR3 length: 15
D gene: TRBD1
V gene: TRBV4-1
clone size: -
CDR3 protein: CASSQDRQGGYEQYF
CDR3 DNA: TGCGCCAGCAGCCAAGATCGACAGGGCGGCTACGAGCAGTACTTC

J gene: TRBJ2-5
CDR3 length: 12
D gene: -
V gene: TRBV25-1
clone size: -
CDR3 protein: CASSEYQETQYF
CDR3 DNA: TGTGCCAGCAGTGAATATCAAGAGACCCAGTACTTC

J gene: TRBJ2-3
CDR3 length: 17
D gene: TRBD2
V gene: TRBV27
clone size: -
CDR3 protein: CASSLSSGGGGTDTQYF
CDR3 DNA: TGTGCCAGCAGTTTATCTTCCGGTGGGGGGGGTACAGATACGCAGTATTTT

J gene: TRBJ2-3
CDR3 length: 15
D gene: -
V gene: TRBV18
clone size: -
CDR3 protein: CASSPLDGGPDTQYF
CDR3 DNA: TGTGCCAGCTCACCCCTCGACGGGGGACCGGATACGCAGTATTTT

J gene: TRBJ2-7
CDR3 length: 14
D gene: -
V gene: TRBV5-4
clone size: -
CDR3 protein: CASSLKGKGYEQYF
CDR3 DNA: TGTGCCAGCAGCTTGAAGGGTAAAGGCTACGAGCAGTACTTC

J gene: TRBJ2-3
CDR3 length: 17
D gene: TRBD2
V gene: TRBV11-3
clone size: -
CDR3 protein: CASSLNGLAAFTDTQYF
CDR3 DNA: TGTGCCAGCAGCTTAAACGGACTAGCGGCCTTCACAGATACGCAGTATTTT

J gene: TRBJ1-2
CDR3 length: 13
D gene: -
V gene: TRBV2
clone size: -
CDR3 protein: CASSTRGIGGYTF
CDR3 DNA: TGTGCCAGCAGTACTCGGGGTATCGGGGGCTACACCTTC

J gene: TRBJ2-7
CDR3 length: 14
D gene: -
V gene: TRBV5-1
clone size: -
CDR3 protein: CASSLDRSSYEQYF
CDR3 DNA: TGCGCCAGCAGCTTGGACAGGAGCTCCTACGAGCAGTACTTC

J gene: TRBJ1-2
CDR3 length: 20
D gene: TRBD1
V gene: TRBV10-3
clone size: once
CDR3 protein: CAISRSGTAITESGNYGYTF
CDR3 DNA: TGTGCCATCAGTAGATCCGGGACAGCCATAACCGAATCTGGGAACTATGGCTACACCTTC

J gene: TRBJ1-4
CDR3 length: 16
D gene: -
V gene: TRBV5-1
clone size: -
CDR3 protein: CASSLGRGTTNEKLFF
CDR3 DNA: TGCGCCAGCAGCCTCGGCCGAGGGACAACTAATGAAAAACTGTTTTTT

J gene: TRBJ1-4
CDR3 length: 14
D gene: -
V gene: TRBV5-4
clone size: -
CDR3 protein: CASSLGTTNEKLFF
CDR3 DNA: TGTGCCAGCAGCTTAGGGACAACTAATGAAAAACTGTTTTTT

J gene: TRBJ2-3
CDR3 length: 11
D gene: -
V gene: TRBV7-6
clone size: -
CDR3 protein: CASGSRDTQYF
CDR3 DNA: TGTGCCAGCGGTTCTAGGGATACGCAGTATTTT

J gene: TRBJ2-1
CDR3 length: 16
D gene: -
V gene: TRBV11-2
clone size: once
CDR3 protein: CASSFSGGVSYNEQFF
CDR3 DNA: TGTGCCAGCAGCTTTTCGGGCGGGGTCTCCTACAATGAGCAGTTCTTC

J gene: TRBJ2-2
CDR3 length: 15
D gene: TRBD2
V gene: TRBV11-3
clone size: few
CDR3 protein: CASSLSGLVAGELFF
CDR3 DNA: TGTGCCAGCAGCTTATCCGGACTAGTAGCCGGGGAGCTGTTTTTT

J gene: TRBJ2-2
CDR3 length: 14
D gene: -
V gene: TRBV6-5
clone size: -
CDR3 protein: CARGTLENTGELFF
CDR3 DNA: TGTGCCAGAGGTACCCTCGAAAACACCGGGGAGCTGTTTTTT

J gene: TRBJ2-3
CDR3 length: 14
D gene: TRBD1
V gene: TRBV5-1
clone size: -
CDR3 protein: CASSRTGSGDTQYF
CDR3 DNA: TGCGCCAGCAGCCGGACAGGGTCAGGAGATACGCAGTATTTT

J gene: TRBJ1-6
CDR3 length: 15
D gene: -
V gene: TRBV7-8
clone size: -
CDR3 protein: CASSRRARGDSPLHF
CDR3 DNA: TGTGCCAGCAGCCGACGGGCAAGGGGTGATTCACCCCTCCACTTT

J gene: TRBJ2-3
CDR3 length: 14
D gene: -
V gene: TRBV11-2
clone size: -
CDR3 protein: CASSFRDAVFGMDF
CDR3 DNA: TGTGCCAGCAGCTTTCGGGACGCTGTATTCGGTATGGATTTT

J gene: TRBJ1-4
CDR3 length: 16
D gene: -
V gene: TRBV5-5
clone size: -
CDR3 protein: CASSQRSGTTNEKLFF
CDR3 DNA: TGTGCCAGCAGCCAGCGCTCCGGGACAACAAATGAAAAACTGTTTTTT

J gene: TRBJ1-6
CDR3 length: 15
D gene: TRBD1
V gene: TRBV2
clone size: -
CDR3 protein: CASTISGQPNSPLHF
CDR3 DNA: TGTGCCAGCACTATATCGGGACAGCCTAATTCACCCCTCCACTTT

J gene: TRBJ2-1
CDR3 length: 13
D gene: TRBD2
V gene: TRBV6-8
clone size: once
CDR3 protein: CASSPLAGGEQFF
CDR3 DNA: TGTGCCAGCAGTCCACTAGCGGGGGGGGAGCAGTTCTTC

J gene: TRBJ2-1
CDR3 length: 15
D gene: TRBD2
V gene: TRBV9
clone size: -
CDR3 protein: CASSVTSGVQNEQFF
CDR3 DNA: TGTGCCAGCAGCGTGACTAGCGGGGTTCAGAATGAGCAGTTCTTC

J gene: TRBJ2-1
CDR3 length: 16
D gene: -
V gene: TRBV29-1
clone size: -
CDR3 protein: CSVGGRGQGRNNEQFF
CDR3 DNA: TGCAGCGTGGGGGGCCGGGGTCAGGGGCGGAACAATGAGCAGTTCTTC

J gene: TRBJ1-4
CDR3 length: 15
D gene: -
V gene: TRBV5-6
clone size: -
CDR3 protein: CASSFQATAGEKLFF
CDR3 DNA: TGTGCCAGCAGCTTTCAAGCTACAGCCGGTGAAAAACTGTTTTTT

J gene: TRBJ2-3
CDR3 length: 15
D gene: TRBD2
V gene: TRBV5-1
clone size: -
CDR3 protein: CASSSSGRAQDTQYF
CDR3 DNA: TGCGCCAGCAGCAGTAGCGGGAGGGCCCAAGATACGCAGTATTTT

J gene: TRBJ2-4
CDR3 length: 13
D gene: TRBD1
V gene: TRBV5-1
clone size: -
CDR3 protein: CASSFDRGNIQYF
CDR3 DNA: TGCGCCAGCAGCTTCGACAGGGGGAACATTCAGTACTTC

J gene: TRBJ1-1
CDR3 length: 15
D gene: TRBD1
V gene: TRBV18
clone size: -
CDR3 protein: CASSTKTGLNTEAFF
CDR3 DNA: TGTGCCAGCTCAACAAAGACAGGGCTGAACACTGAAGCTTTCTTT

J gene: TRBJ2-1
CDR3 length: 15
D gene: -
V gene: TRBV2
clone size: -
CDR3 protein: CASSMTVSSYNEQFF
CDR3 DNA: TGTGCCAGCAGTATGACTGTTAGCTCCTACAATGAGCAGTTCTTC

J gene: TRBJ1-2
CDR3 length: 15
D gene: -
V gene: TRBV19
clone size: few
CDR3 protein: CASSIPTVSWHGYTF
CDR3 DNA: TGTGCCAGTAGTATCCCGACAGTATCGTGGCATGGCTACACCTTC